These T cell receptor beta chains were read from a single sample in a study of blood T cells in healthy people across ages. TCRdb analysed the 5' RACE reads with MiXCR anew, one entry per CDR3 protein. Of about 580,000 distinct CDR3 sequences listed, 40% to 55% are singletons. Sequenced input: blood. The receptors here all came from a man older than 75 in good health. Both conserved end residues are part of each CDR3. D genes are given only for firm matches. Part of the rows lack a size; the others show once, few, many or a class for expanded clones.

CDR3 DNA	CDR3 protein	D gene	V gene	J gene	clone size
TGTGCCAGCAGCCCCAGTGCAGGGGACAATGAGCAGTTCTTC	CASSPSAGDNEQFF	.	TRBV5-4	TRBJ2-1	.
TGTGCCACCAGCAGAGAGGGGGCAGGGTGGCATGAGCAGTTCTTC	CATSREGAGWHEQFF	.	TRBV15	TRBJ2-1	.
TGTGCCAGCAGCTTAGTCCGGCGGGATGGGAGAGATACGCAGTATTTT	CASSLVRRDGRDTQYF	.	TRBV7-2	TRBJ2-3	once
TGCAGTGCCACCTTCTCTGTCAATGAGCAGTTCTTC	CSATFSVNEQFF	.	TRBV20-1	TRBJ2-1	few
TGCAGTGCTATATTCCCCCCTGGCGTCCCGAGATATAGCAATCAGCCCCAGCATTTT	CSAIFPPGVPRYSNQPQHF	.	TRBV20-1	TRBJ1-5	.
TGTGCCAGCAGCGTAGAAGGGCAGCAGGGGCCCCAGCATTTT	CASSVEGQQGPQHF	.	TRBV9	TRBJ1-5	.
TGTGCCAGCAGCAAAGGGGGGGGTAGGGGACAACCGGATACCTACGAGCAGTACTTC	CASSKGGGRGQPDTYEQYF	.	TRBV21-1	TRBJ2-7	few
TGCAGTGCTAGGGAGGATTTTAATTCACCCCTCCACTTT	CSAREDFNSPLHF	.	TRBV20-1	TRBJ1-6	.
TGTGCCAGCAGCACCCCCGAACTTTACAATGAGCAGTTCTTC	CASSTPELYNEQFF	.	TRBV9	TRBJ2-1	few
TGCAGTGCTAGTGGACCGTATGAGACCCAGTACTTC	CSASGPYETQYF	.	TRBV20-1	TRBJ2-5	.
TGTGCCAGCAGCCGGACAGCGCTTGATCAGGGGTACGCTTTCTTT	CASSRTALDQGYAFF	.	TRBV3-1	TRBJ1-1	.
TGTGCCAGCAGTCCCGCCGGGCCGAAAACCTACGAGCAGTACTTC	CASSPAGPKTYEQYF	.	TRBV28	TRBJ2-7	few
TGTGCCAGCAGTCTTAGCGGGAACGAGCAGTACTTC	CASSLSGNEQYF	TRBD2	TRBV28	TRBJ2-7	many
TGCAGCGTTGAAGAGGGGGACGGGTATCCCCTCCACTTT	CSVEEGDGYPLHF	.	TRBV29-1	TRBJ1-6	.
TGTGCCAGCAGTTACGGGAGGGCCTTCTCTGAGCAGTTCTTC	CASSYGRAFSEQFF	TRBD2	TRBV6-5	TRBJ2-1	few
TGTGCCAGCAGTGAAAGTTCAATCGGGTATACTGAAGCTTTCTTT	CASSESSIGYTEAFF	.	TRBV2	TRBJ1-1	.
TGTGCCAGCAGATCCGACCGGGACAGGGATGGCTACACCTTC	CASRSDRDRDGYTF	TRBD1	TRBV6-6	TRBJ1-2	many
TGTGCCAGCTTCCCAGTTGGGGTGCAGTACTTC	CASFPVGVQYF	.	TRBV12-3/TRBV12-4	TRBJ2-7	few
TGCAGCGTTCCCCGGGGGATGGGTGAGCAGTTCTTC	CSVPRGMGEQFF	.	TRBV29-1	TRBJ2-1	.
TGTGCCAGCAGTCGGACTAGGCCAACCGGGGAGCTGTTTTTT	CASSRTRPTGELFF	TRBD2	TRBV6-2/TRBV6-3	TRBJ2-2	few
TGTGCCAGCAGTTCCCCAGGACTAGCGGGGGGGCATTCCACAGATACGCAGTATTTT	CASSSPGLAGGHSTDTQYF	TRBD2	TRBV12-3/TRBV12-4	TRBJ2-3	.
TGTGCCAGCAGTTTTAACCTCGGTCAGCCCCAGCATTTT	CASSFNLGQPQHF	.	TRBV12-3/TRBV12-4	TRBJ1-5	few
TGTGCCAGCAGCGGGTGGACTAGCGGGGGGCGGAACACAGATACGCAGTATTTT	CASSGWTSGGRNTDTQYF	TRBD2	TRBV7-2	TRBJ2-3	few
TGTTCCAGCAGACAGGGCTTAGGGGAGCAGTACTTC	CSSRQGLGEQYF	TRBD1	TRBV7-2	TRBJ2-7	few
TGTGCCAGCAGGGAAAGGGCGGAAAAACTGTTTTTT	CASRERAEKLFF	.	TRBV2	TRBJ1-4	once
TGTGCCACCAGCAGGAGGCCTCTCGATTTTAGGACTGAAGCTTTCTTT	CATSRRPLDFRTEAFF	.	TRBV15	TRBJ1-1	.
TGTGCCAGCAGACAGGGGAGCTGGCTAGTCAATGAGCAGTTCTTC	CASRQGSWLVNEQFF	TRBD1	TRBV6-2/TRBV6-3	TRBJ2-1	.
TGTGCCAGCAACCCTGGCGGGGTAAGGGACAATGAGCAGTTCTTC	CASNPGGVRDNEQFF	.	TRBV6-5	TRBJ2-1	many
TGTGCCAGCCAAATGGGTACTGAAGCTTTCTTT	CASQMGTEAFF	.	TRBV6-1	TRBJ1-1	.